The 30 T cell receptor beta chains given below trace back to one sample, sequenced in a study of T-cell reconstitution after alpha-beta-depleted transplantation in children. Molecular barcoding with unique molecular identifiers was used for the TCRbeta library. TCRdb recomputed calls from the PCR reads with MiXCR, one row per CDR3 protein. The sample contains fewer than 700,000 distinct CDR3 sequences, under 15% of which appear only once. Sequencing used PBMCs, mostly from graft donor cells, obtained 360 days after TCRalphabeta/CD19-depleted stem cell transplant. The source is a male patient under 18 who had a stem cell transplant for acute myeloid leukemia, so the T cells may come from the graft donor.

The V and J genes are TRBV29-1 and TRBJ2-3, with TRBD2 matching 14 bases. V was clipped by 7 bases and J by 6 bases; unmatched bases: 12. The CDR3 is made up of 16 amino acids. Germline V gene data show CDR1 as SQVTM and CDR2 as ANQGSEA. The CDR3 DNA sequence: TGCAGCGCCCACAACCGACTAGCGGGAGGGGGGGATACGCAGTATTTT. Amino acid sequence: CSAHNRLAGGGDTQYF.

This clonotype was picked up a small number of times. J is TRBJ1-5 and V is TRBV10-3; no firm D call. The germline CDR1 and CDR2 sequences are ENHRY and SYGVKD. CDR3 length equals 14 residues. Trimming shortened V by 4 bases and J by 0 bases, and 7 bases separated the two germline ends. In DNA form, the CDR3 reads TGTGCCATCAGTGCGGTGACTAGCAATCAGCCCCAGCATTTT. Amino acid sequence: CAISAVTSNQPQHF.

There are many counts of this clonotype. The CDR3 loop is CASSPHGTEDNYNEQFF. As DNA, the CDR3 is TGTGCCAGCTCACCACATGGGACGGAGGATAACTACAATGAGCAGTTCTTC. The chain couples TRBV18 to TRBJ2-1; D may correspond to TRBD1 or TRBD2 (5 bases each). The CDR3 spans 17 residues. V was pared by 1 base and J by 3 bases, with 16 bases between. CDR1 is KGHSH, CDR2 LQKENI, per germline.

The J gene is TRBJ1-2, the V gene TRBV20-1, with 10 positions matching TRBD1. The J segment lost 2 bases and the V segment lost 3 bases, leaving 3 bases of the junction unmatched. This CDR3 contains 14 residues. Germline values: CDR1 DFQATT, CDR2 SNEGSKA (reference sequence). The chain's CDR3 is CSARPGQGNYGYTF. The DNA of the CDR3 is TGCAGTGCTAGGCCGGGACAGGGGAACTATGGCTACACCTTC.

Turning to this clonotype: With a much larger clone just one base away, this may be a read error. The gene calls are TRBV7-2 and TRBJ2-7; D unclear. Germline V gene sequence: CDR1 SGHTA, CDR2 FQGNSA. Trimming pared 5 bases from V and 2 bases from J, leaving 7 bases between. The CDR3 sequence is 12 residues long. DNA of the CDR3: TGTGCCAGCAGCCACCCCACCTACGAGCAGTACTTC. It yields the protein CASSHPTYEQYF. Drawing the rest from reference TRBV7-2 and TRBJ2-7, the complete variable domain is GAGVSQSPSNKVTEKGKDVELRCDPISGHTALYWYRQSLGQGLEFLIYFQGNSAPDKSGLPSDRFSAERTGGSVSTLTIQRTQQEDSAVYLCASSHPTYEQYFGPGTRLTVT.

This clonotype was detected ten times or more. The chain joins TRBV29-1 to TRBJ2-5; the D call may be TRBD1 or TRBD2 (5 bases each). The CDR3 covers 12 residues. Germline V gene lookup returns CDR1 SQVTM and CDR2 ANQGSEA. V was pared by 7 bases and J by 5 bases, with 14 bases between. The CDR3 region is CSARRGEETQYF. CDR3 DNA sequence: TGCAGCGCCCGTCGGGGCGAGGAGACCCAGTACTTC.

This clonotype was detected only a few times. V gene TRBV29-1 combines with J gene TRBJ2-7; 9 bases agree with TRBD1. The CDR3 consists of 12 residues. Germline-derived CDR1 and CDR2 are SQVTM and ANQGSEA. V gave up 6 bases and J gave up 5 bases; unmatched junction bases: 5. DNA for the CDR3: TGCAGCGTGAACAGGGGGCCCCACGAGCAGTACTTC. This gives the protein CSVNRGPHEQYF.

This clonotype was counted between two and nine times. This chain joins TRBV10-2 and TRBJ1-2; D unresolved. The CDR3 is 13 amino acids. V shed 2 bases and J shed 2 bases, with 6 bases lying between them. Germline V CDR1 and CDR2: WSHSY, SAAADI. The CDR3 reads CASSEAANYGYTF. The CDR3 region has the DNA TGCGCCAGCAGTGAGGCCGCAAACTATGGCTACACCTTC.

V and J are TRBV5-1 and TRBJ2-7; 15 bases align to TRBD2. Germline V gene sequence: CDR1 SGHRS, CDR2 YFSETQ. The length of the CDR3 is 19 residues. The V segment lost 7 bases and the J segment 1 base; nucleotides outside the gene matches: 15. The CDR3 nucleotides are TGCGCCAGCGGCTCCAGGACTAGCGGGAGGGCCGGTGAGTCCTACGAGCAGTACTTC. Translating it yields CASGSRTSGRAGESYEQYF.

This clonotype was seen a handful of times. This sequence joins TRBV7-3 and TRBJ2-1; D is perhaps TRBD1 (5 bases). The germline V gene has CDR1 SGHTA and CDR2 FQGTGA. The CDR3 sequence is 16 residues long. Trimming left V 5 bases short and J 4 bases short, with 18 bases between. The DNA of the CDR3 is TGTGCCAGCAGCATCCCCTCAGGGCACCCTTACAATGAGCAGTTCTTC. Encoded protein: CASSIPSGHPYNEQFF.

V usage is TRBV6-2 or TRBV6-3 and J usage is TRBJ1-1; tentative D call: TRBD1 (6 bases). The CDR3 runs to 18 residues. Germline values: CDR1 MNHEY, CDR2 SVGEGT. V dropped 2 bases and J dropped 0 bases, with 19 bases sitting between them. In DNA, the CDR3 is TGTGCCAGCAGTTACCTCCAGGGGCTGAAATTAATGAACACTGAAGCTTTCTTT. Its protein is CASSYLQGLKLMNTEAFF.

This clonotype has only a few counts. The chain is built from TRBV7-8 and TRBJ2-6, with D perhaps TRBD1 or TRBD2 (5 bases each). The length of the CDR3 is 19 residues. Looked up from germline, CDR1 is SGHVS and CDR2 is FQNEAQ. The ends were cut back, 6 bases at V and 0 bases at J, with 21 bases in the middle. The CDR3 spells CASRRSGAQFLSGANVLTF. DNA of the CDR3: TGTGCCAGCAGGCGGTCCGGGGCCCAGTTCCTCTCTGGGGCCAACGTCCTGACTTTC.

The table lists this clonotype with many counts. The chain carries TRBV5-1 and TRBJ2-5, with unresolved D. The germline CDR1 and CDR2 sequences are SGHRS and YFSETQ. Deletions cut 4 bases from V and 5 bases from J, with 9 bases between. The length of the CDR3 is 12 residues. CDR3 in amino acids: CASSPLSETQYF. The CDR3 region has the DNA TGCGCCAGCAGCCCCCTCTCGGAGACCCAGTACTTC.

This clonotype was recorded a few times. J is TRBJ2-7 and V is TRBV11-2; maybe TRBD2 (7 bases). V was cut by 5 bases and J by 3 bases, with 29 bases left in between. Germline V CDR1 and CDR2: SGHAT, FQNNGV. The length of the CDR3 is 19 residues. CDR3 protein: CASSPLQGLGREFFYEQYF. The CDR3 coding sequence is TGTGCCAGCAGCCCGCTACAGGGATTAGGGCGGGAGTTCTTCTACGAGCAGTACTTC.

The J gene is TRBJ2-1, the V gene TRBV9; the D gene is possibly TRBD2 (6 bases). CDR3 length: 16 amino acids. Germline V gene sequence: CDR1 SGDLS, CDR2 YYNGEE. The ends were cut back, 1 base at V and 5 bases at J, with 16 bases in the middle. The CDR3 bases are TGTGCCAGCAGCGTATTTGGTAGTCTAGCGAACAATGAGCAGTTCTTC. This sequence encodes CASSVFGSLANNEQFF.

V gene TRBV4-3 combines with J gene TRBJ2-5; no reliable D call. This CDR3 has 12 amino acids. The germline CDR1 and CDR2 sequences are LGHNA and YSLEER. Trimming pared 0 bases from V and 5 bases from J, leaving 4 bases between. The chain's CDR3 is CASSQEWETQYF. CDR3 DNA sequence: TGCGCCAGCAGCCAAGAGTGGGAGACCCAGTACTTC.

This chain links TRBV29-1 with TRBJ2-7, with 10 bases aligning to TRBD2. Germline-derived CDR1 and CDR2 are SQVTM and ANQGSEA. V shed 5 bases and J 4 bases; nucleotides not matched to a gene: 5. The CDR3 contains 13 residues. For the CDR3, the DNA is TGCAGCGTTTTACTAGCGGGACTTTACGAGCAGTACTTC. Its protein is CSVLLAGLYEQYF.

The sample holds a few counts of this clonotype. The V call is TRBV18, the J call TRBJ2-1, with 8 bases lining up with TRBD2. This CDR3 spans 18 amino acids. After removal of 0 bases from V and 5 bases from J, the junction contained 12 bases not matched to a gene. The germline V gene has CDR1 KGHSH and CDR2 LQKENI. CDR3 in amino acids: CASSPPIQVGLADNEQFF. The CDR3 nucleotides are TGTGCCAGCTCACCACCAATCCAAGTTGGACTAGCAGACAATGAGCAGTTCTTC. Full variable domain (remainder filled in from reference TRBV18 and TRBJ2-1): NAGVMQNPRHLVRRRGQEARLRCSPMKGHSHVYWYRQLPEEGLKFMVYLQKENIIDESGMPKERFSAEFPKEGPSILRIQQVVRGDSAAYFCASSPPIQVGLADNEQFFGPGTRLTVL.

As for this clonotype: The junction departs from germline at one end; a sequencing error may be responsible. V is TRBV27 and J is TRBJ2-1, with 10 positions matching TRBD2. The CDR3 is made up of 20 amino acids. CDR1 MNHEY and CDR2 SMNVEV come from the germline V gene (reference sequence). The chain's CDR3 is CASSPRGLAGAPSIYDEQFF. The CDR3 nucleotides read TGTGCCAGCAGCCCTCGAGGGCTAGCGGGAGCCCCTTCTATCTACGATGAGCAGTTCTTC.

At least ten counts were recorded for this clonotype. This sequence joins TRBV12-3 or TRBV12-4 and TRBJ2-2, with 7 bases that match TRBD1. The CDR3 sequence is 15 residues long. V was pared by 6 bases and J by 5 bases, with 9 bases of the junction left unmatched. CDR3 residues: CASSFRGKETGELFF. DNA of the CDR3: TGTGCCAGCAGCTTCAGGGGGAAGGAGACCGGGGAGCTGTTTTTT.

This clonotype is a singleton in its sample. A much larger clone lies a single base off, so this may be a read error. The J gene is TRBJ2-1, the V gene TRBV29-1, with unresolved D. Germline assignment: CDR1 SQVTM and CDR2 ANQGSEA. The CDR3 is made up of 12 amino acids. The CDR3 spells CSVENSYDEQFF. DNA for the CDR3: TGCAGCGTTGAGAACTCCTACGATGAGCAGTTCTTC.

This rearrangement joins TRBV7-2 to TRBJ2-7; 7 nucleotides line up with TRBD1. After removal of 10 bases from V and 2 bases from J, the junction contained 8 bases not matched to a gene. Germline values: CDR1 SGHTA, CDR2 FQGNSA. The CDR3 has 13 amino acids. The CDR3 spells CATQTGTTYEQYF. CDR3 DNA: TGTGCCACCCAGACAGGGACGACCTACGAGCAGTACTTC.

The chain employs TRBV7-9 and TRBJ1-4; 7 bases map to TRBD1. The CDR3 runs 14 residues. With 4 bases clipped from V and 8 bases from J, the junction kept 7 bases outside the gene matches. Germline loops: CDR1 SEHNR, CDR2 FQNEAQ (reference sequence). CDR3 protein: CASSSDRDREKLFF. The CDR3 bases are TGTGCCAGCAGCTCCGACAGGGATAGGGAAAAACTGTTTTTT.

This clonotype was detected a few times. The chain joins TRBV12-3 or TRBV12-4 to TRBJ2-1, with 10 bases fitting TRBD2. The CDR3 is made up of 20 amino acids. Trimming cost V 4 bases and J 6 bases; bases outside gene matches: 21. The CDR3 is CASSSPLLAGEWHSTNEQFF. The CDR3, as DNA: TGTGCCAGCAGTTCCCCCTTGCTAGCGGGGGAGTGGCATTCTACCAATGAGCAGTTCTTC.

This clonotype has more than one count but fewer than ten. V gene TRBV29-1 combines with J gene TRBJ2-1; D may be TRBD2 (6 bases). V lost 0 bases and J lost 7, with 16 bases in between. The CDR3 runs 15 residues. Germline-derived CDR1 and CDR2 are SQVTM and ANQGSEA. The chain's CDR3 is CSVEDPAGNFNEQFF. CDR3 nucleotide sequence: TGCAGCGTTGAAGATCCAGCGGGTAATTTTAATGAGCAGTTCTTC.

This clonotype occurred a few times. The chain employs TRBV9 and TRBJ2-3; D might be TRBD2 (6 bases). V was clipped by 4 bases and J by 1 base, with 10 bases between them. Germline lookup yields CDR1 SGDLS and CDR2 YYNGEE. This CDR3 comprises 14 residues. CDR3 residues: CASSKGLRTDTQYF. Here the CDR3 DNA reads TGTGCCAGCAGCAAGGGACTGCGCACAGATACGCAGTATTTT.

This clonotype has more than one count but fewer than ten. The chain links TRBV2 to TRBJ2-1; 8 nucleotides align to TRBD2. Germline V CDR1 and CDR2: SNHLY, FYNNEI. Trimming removed 0 bases from V and 8 bases from J; junction bases left unmatched: 12. The CDR3 has 17 amino acids. CDR3 in amino acids: CASSEALPRTSKYEQFF. In DNA, the CDR3 is TGTGCCAGCAGTGAAGCGCTTCCACGGACTAGCAAATATGAGCAGTTCTTC.

This rearrangement joins TRBV20-1 to TRBJ2-1, with 9 bases fitting TRBD1. Germline loops: CDR1 DFQATT, CDR2 SNEGSKA (reference sequence). With 4 bases clipped from V and 2 bases from J, the junction kept 6 bases outside the gene matches. This CDR3 region has 15 residues. The CDR3, as DNA: TGCAGTGCTATACAGGGGGCATCAACCTACAATGAGCAGTTCTTC. Translation gives CSAIQGASTYNEQFF.

The sample holds a few counts of this clonotype. The genes are TRBV28 and TRBJ2-5; 7 bases agree with TRBD1. Germline loops: CDR1 MDHEN, CDR2 SYDVKM. V dropped 2 bases and J dropped 0; count of bases not matched to a gene: 6. The CDR3 loop spans 16 amino acids. CDR3 coding DNA: TGTGCCAGCAGTTTACAAGGGACAGTGTACCAAGAGACCCAGTACTTC. Translating gives CASSLQGTVYQETQYF.

This clonotype has ten or more counts. The rearrangement joins TRBV5-6 to TRBJ2-7, with TRBD2 matching over 9 bases. The V and J ends lost 5 bases and 1 base, in that order; junction bases with no gene match: 7. CDR3 length: 15 amino acids. Per the germline V gene, CDR1 is SGHDT and CDR2 is YYEEEE. The CDR3 here is CASRLRTSASYEQYF. The CDR3 bases are TGTGCCAGCAGACTCAGGACTAGCGCGTCCTACGAGCAGTACTTC.